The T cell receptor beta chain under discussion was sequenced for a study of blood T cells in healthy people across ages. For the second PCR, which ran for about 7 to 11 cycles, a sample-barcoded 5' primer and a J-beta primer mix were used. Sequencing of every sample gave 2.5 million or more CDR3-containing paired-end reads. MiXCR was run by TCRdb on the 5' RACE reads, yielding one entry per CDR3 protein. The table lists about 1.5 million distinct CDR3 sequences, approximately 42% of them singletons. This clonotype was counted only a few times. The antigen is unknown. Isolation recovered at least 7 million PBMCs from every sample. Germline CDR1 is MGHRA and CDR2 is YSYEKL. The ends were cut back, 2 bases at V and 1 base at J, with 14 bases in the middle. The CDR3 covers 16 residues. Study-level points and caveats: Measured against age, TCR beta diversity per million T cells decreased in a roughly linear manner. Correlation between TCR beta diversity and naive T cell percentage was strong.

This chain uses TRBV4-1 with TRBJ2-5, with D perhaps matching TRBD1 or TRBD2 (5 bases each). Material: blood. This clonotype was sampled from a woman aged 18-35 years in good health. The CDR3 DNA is TGCGCCAGCAGCCAACCGGGACGGAATCGCCAAGAGACCCAGTACTTC. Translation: CASSQPGRNRQETQYF.